The next 27 T cell receptor beta chains were all read from a single sample in a study of T cell repertoires in cytomegalovirus infection. One entry per CDR3 protein results from TCRdb running MiXCR on the reads. The sample consists of roughly 250,000 distinct CDR3 sequences, around an eighth of them appearing once. Sequencing used PBMCs. These receptors were collected from a human donor in good health (CMV status not recorded). Some clones in this sample may be carry-over from other donors' samples.

In its sample, this clonotype was seen a few times. The rearrangement uses TRBV5-4 and TRBJ2-5; D gene ambiguous. Per the germline V gene, CDR1 is SGHNT and CDR2 is YYREEE (reference sequence). V was shortened by 2 bases and J by 2 bases, with 10 bases between the two germline ends. The CDR3 is 14 amino acids. The CDR3 nucleotides are TGTGCCAGCAGCTTAACCTCTCGTCAAGAGACCCAGTACTTC. Residues: CASSLTSRQETQYF.

This clonotype was counted ten times or more. The chain links TRBV7-8 to TRBJ2-5; no clear D. Germline CDR1 reads SGHVS; CDR2 reads FQNEAQ. The V end was cut by 5 bases, the J end by 4 bases, with 5 bases between. This CDR3 region has 11 residues. The CDR3 protein is CASSPLETQYF. DNA of the CDR3: TGTGCCAGCAGCCCCTTAGAGACCCAGTACTTC.

This clonotype has at least ten counts. V and J are TRBV29-1 and TRBJ2-2; TRBD1 is a possible D gene (6 bases). This CDR3 is 11 amino acids long. Germline V gives CDR1 SQVTM, CDR2 ANQGSEA. V was cut by 4 bases and J by 6 bases, with 6 bases left in between. The CDR3 DNA reads TGCAGCGTTGGGGGGCCCGGGGAGCTGTTTTTT. Encoded protein: CSVGGPGELFF.

In its sample, this clonotype was seen many times. The chain is built from TRBV7-2 and TRBJ2-5; the match to TRBD2 covers 9 bases. The CDR3 length is 16 residues. V lost 6 bases and J lost 4; bases outside the gene matches: 12. Germline CDR1 SGHTA, CDR2 FQGNSA. The CDR3 region is CASRRLSGSGGETQYF. CDR3 DNA: TGTGCCAGCAGACGACTTAGCGGGAGCGGTGGAGAGACCCAGTACTTC.

In its sample, this clonotype was seen many times. As DNA, the CDR3 is TGTGCTAGTGGTTTGATGGGGACCCTTTACAATGAGCAGTTCTTC. It codes for CASGLMGTLYNEQFF. The chain employs TRBV12-5 and TRBJ2-1; D may match TRBD1 or TRBD2 (5 bases each). Germline V gene lookup returns CDR1 LGHNT and CDR2 FRNRAP. Trimming left V 2 bases short and J 4 bases short, with 12 bases between. The CDR3 runs to 15 residues.

This clonotype was seen repeatedly, ten times or more. V gene TRBV5-6 combines with J gene TRBJ1-6; D not certain. The CDR3 has 15 amino acids. Germline lookup yields CDR1 SGHDT and CDR2 YYEEEE. V was clipped by 6 bases and J by 4 bases, with 14 bases between them. Written as DNA, the CDR3 is TGTGCCAGCACCTTACGGGCAGATTATAATTCACCCCTCCACTTT. The encoded protein is CASTLRADYNSPLHF.

This clonotype was picked up many times. The chain is built from TRBV2 and TRBJ1-3, with D unresolved. V lost 3 bases and J 6 bases, leaving 6 bases between the germline ends. The CDR3 runs 12 residues. Germline assignment: CDR1 SNHLY and CDR2 FYNNEI. The CDR3 protein is CASSEAVNTIYF. Written as DNA, the CDR3 is TGTGCCAGCAGTGAGGCGGTAAACACCATATATTTT. The variable domain in full, completed from reference TRBV2 and TRBJ1-3, reads EPEVTQTPSHQVTQMGQEVILRCVPISNHLYFYWYRQILGQKVEFLVSFYNNEISEKSEIFDDQFSVERPDGSNFTLKIRSTKLEDSAMYFCASSEAVNTIYFGEGSWLTVV.

This clonotype appeared many times. The V gene is TRBV7-2, the J gene TRBJ1-6; unclear D gene. This CDR3 is built from 16 residues. Germline loops: CDR1 SGHTA, CDR2 FQGNSA. The V and J ends lost 6 bases and 0 bases respectively, with 12 bases between them. CDR3 in DNA: TGTGCCAGCAGTTTTATCGGGAGCTCCTATAATTCACCCCTCCACTTT. It specifies CASSFIGSSYNSPLHF. The full variable domain, rest sourced from reference TRBV7-2 and TRBJ1-6, is GAGVSQSPSNKVTEKGKDVELRCDPISGHTALYWYRQSLGQGLEFLIYFQGNSAPDKSGLPSDRFSAERTGGSVSTLTIQRTQQEDSAVYLCASSFIGSSYNSPLHFGNGTRLTVT.

This clonotype was seen once. V usage is TRBV29-1 and J usage is TRBJ1-1, with 7 positions matching TRBD1. The length of the CDR3 is 13 residues. Germline CDR1 and CDR2: SQVTM and ANQGSEA. The V segment lost 3 bases and the J segment 10 bases; nucleotides outside the gene matches: 11. Written as DNA, the CDR3 is TGCAGCGTTGACCGATCAGGGGACAGCGGAGCTTTCTTT. Protein product: CSVDRSGDSGAFF.

This clonotype appeared many times. The V gene is TRBV7-2, the J gene TRBJ2-1, with D unresolved. V lost 3 bases and J lost 2, with 8 bases in between. Germline loops: CDR1 SGHTA, CDR2 FQGNSA. The CDR3 totals 14 residues. The CDR3 spells CASSFREPYNEQFF. The CDR3, as DNA: TGTGCCAGCAGCTTTAGAGAGCCCTACAATGAGCAGTTCTTC.

The chain recombines TRBV4-3 with TRBJ2-7, with 13 bases lining up with TRBD2. Looked up from germline, CDR1 is LGHNA and CDR2 is YSLEER. The junction had 18 bases not matched to a gene; V was cut back by 4 bases and J by 3 bases. The CDR3 is 20 amino acids. The CDR3 DNA reads as TGCGCCAGCAGCCTTTCTTTCGGCGGGACTAGCGGGACATCAAACTACGAGCAGTACTTC. Amino acid sequence: CASSLSFGGTSGTSNYEQYF.

This clonotype was counted at least ten times. V is TRBV7-2 and J is TRBJ1-3; 7 positions match TRBD1. CDR3 size: 18 residues. The V gene's germline CDR1 is SGHTA and CDR2 FQGNSA. Unmatched junction bases numbered 10, after V lost 2 bases and J lost 0 bases. The CDR3 DNA sequence: TGTGCCAGCAGCTTATATGGCAAGGGGGACAGCTCTGGAAACACCATATATTTT. It translates to CASSLYGKGDSSGNTIYF.

The table lists this clonotype with a few counts. The genes are TRBV20-1 and TRBJ2-1; either TRBD1 or TRBD2 may fit D (5 bases each). CDR1 and CDR2 (germline): DFQATT, SNEGSKA (reference sequence). CDR3 length: 14 residues. The V end was cut by 0 bases, the J end by 2 bases, with 8 bases between. The CDR3 is CSARDRGTYNEQFF. The DNA of the CDR3 is TGCAGTGCTAGAGACCGGGGCACCTACAATGAGCAGTTCTTC.

This clonotype has at least ten counts. The gene calls are TRBV20-1 and TRBJ1-6, with D hard to call. The length of the CDR3 is 13 residues. Trimming took 6 bases from V and 7 from J, leaving 13 bases between them. CDR1 is DFQATT, CDR2 SNEGSKA, per germline (reference sequence). Here the CDR3 DNA reads TGCAGTGCGTCTGAAACACAAAATTCACCCCTCCACTTT. Residues: CSASETQNSPLHF.

This clonotype has only a few counts. This chain connects TRBV9 to TRBJ1-5; unclear D gene. V lost 0 bases, J lost 4 bases, and 11 bases lay in between. This CDR3 contains 15 residues. CDR1 SGDLS and CDR2 YYNGEE come from the germline V gene. As DNA, the CDR3 is TGTGCCAGCAGCGTAGCTGGCCAGACTAATCAGCCCCAGCATTTT. The encoded protein is CASSVAGQTNQPQHF. Together with reference TRBV9 and TRBJ1-5, the CDR3 gives the full variable domain: DSGVTQTPKHLITATGQRVTLRCSPRSGDLSVYWYQQSLDQGLQFLIQYYNGEERAKGNILERFSAQQFPDLHSELNLSSLELGDSALYFCASSVAGQTNQPQHFGDGTRLSIL.

The sample holds a few counts of this clonotype. The chain couples TRBV7-2 to TRBJ2-7; D call uncertain. Trimming pared 1 base from V and 3 bases from J, leaving 13 bases between. Germline V gives CDR1 SGHTA, CDR2 FQGNSA. This CDR3 has 15 residues. CDR3 in amino acids: CASSLEMGSNYEQYF. DNA of the CDR3: TGTGCCAGCAGCTTAGAAATGGGCAGCAACTACGAGCAGTACTTC.

The chain joins TRBV5-6 to TRBJ1-5, with D unresolved. CDR3 size: 13 residues. The germline V gene has CDR1 SGHDT and CDR2 YYEEEE. Trimming pared 2 bases from V and 3 bases from J, leaving 6 bases between. Here the CDR3 reads CASSFRHNQPQHF. DNA of the CDR3: TGTGCCAGCAGCTTTCGACACAATCAGCCCCAGCATTTT.

This clonotype has a count of ten or more. The chain combines TRBV6-2 or TRBV6-3 with TRBJ2-7, with 11 bases aligning to TRBD2. CDR1 and CDR2 (germline): MNHEY, SVGEGT. The ends lost 7 bases at V and 2 bases at J; junction bases unmatched: 4. This CDR3 has 14 amino acids. The CDR3 sequence is CASNPSGGTYEQYF. DNA for the CDR3: TGTGCCAGCAACCCTAGCGGGGGGACCTACGAGCAGTACTTC.

This clonotype has a count of ten or more. The rearrangement links TRBV7-8 to TRBJ1-5; D possibly corresponds to TRBD1 (6 bases). Germline V lookup: CDR1 SGHVS, CDR2 FQNEAQ. This CDR3 has 14 residues. V dropped 1 base and J dropped 4 bases, with 8 bases sitting between them. CDR3 nucleotides: TGTGCCAGCAGCTTAGGGACAGTGAATCAGCCCCAGCATTTT. This translates into CASSLGTVNQPQHF. The entire variable domain, with the rest obtained from reference TRBV7-8 and TRBJ1-5, is as follows: GAGVSQSPRYKVAKRGQDVALRCDPISGHVSLFWYQQALGQGPEFLTYFQNEAQLDKSGLPSDRFFAERPEGSVSTLKIQRTQQEDSAVYLCASSLGTVNQPQHFGDGTRLSIL.

In this sample, this clonotype turned up many times. The chain employs TRBV12-3 or TRBV12-4 and TRBJ2-7; the match to TRBD2 covers 11 bases. J was trimmed by 3 bases and V by 3 bases; bases with no gene match: 1. This CDR3 spans 14 amino acids. CDR3 residues: CASSLGTSGYEQYF. The CDR3 DNA is TGTGCCAGCAGTTTGGGGACTAGCGGCTACGAGCAGTACTTC.

This chain links TRBV10-3 with TRBJ2-5, with 7 bases aligning to TRBD1. Trimming removed 3 bases from V and 5 bases from J; junction bases left unmatched: 15. The CDR3 loop spans 17 amino acids. The germline V gene encodes CDR1 ENHRY and CDR2 SYGVKD. The CDR3 nucleotides are TGTGCCATCAGTGATCAAGACAGGGCTGAAATACTGGAGACCCAGTACTTC. It specifies CAISDQDRAEILETQYF.

This clonotype was detected ten times or more. The V call is TRBV7-3, the J call TRBJ1-1; TRBD1 matches at 9 bases. The V gene's germline CDR1 is SGHTA and CDR2 FQGTGA. The CDR3 is 13 residues long. The trim removed 5 bases at V and 4 bases at J, leaving 2 bases unmatched. The CDR3 DNA is TGTGCCAGCAGCAGGGGACAGGGCACTGAAGCTTTCTTT. This sequence encodes CASSRGQGTEAFF.

The chain is built from TRBV9 and TRBJ2-3; no definite D call. The germline CDR1 and CDR2 sequences are SGDLS and YYNGEE. The CDR3 runs to 15 residues. Trimming removed 0 bases at V and 1 base at J, with 9 bases between. The CDR3 DNA reads as TGTGCCAGCAGCGTAGCTATGGCTGGCACAGATACGCAGTATTTT. Translating it yields CASSVAMAGTDTQYF.

This clonotype has a count of ten or more. The gene calls are TRBV7-2 and TRBJ1-5; a weak D match, TRBD1 (5 bases). The CDR3 has 15 amino acids. The germline V and J ends were trimmed by 1 base and 7 bases, with 14 bases remaining between them. Germline lookup yields CDR1 SGHTA and CDR2 FQGNSA. CDR3 loop: CASSLGLWGTQPQHF. CDR3 nucleotides: TGTGCCAGCAGCTTAGGGTTGTGGGGGACCCAGCCCCAGCATTTT.

This clonotype appeared many times. The chain links TRBV7-2 to TRBJ2-7; 9 nucleotides match TRBD1. Germline V gene data show CDR1 as SGHTA and CDR2 as FQGNSA. The CDR3 has 16 amino acids. V shed 2 bases and J 6 bases; nucleotides not matched to a gene: 11. This CDR3 is CASSLMGVGTGSEQYF. CDR3 nucleotide sequence: TGTGCCAGCAGCTTAATGGGAGTCGGGACAGGGTCCGAGCAGTACTTC.

This clonotype was seen many times. The chain recombines TRBV6-6 with TRBJ1-3; D is perhaps TRBD1 (6 bases). Trimming shortened V by 10 bases and J by 2 bases, and 15 bases separated the two germline ends. From germline, CDR1 is MNHNY and CDR2 SVGAGI (reference sequence). The CDR3 spans 14 residues. CDR3 in amino acids: CATLGTFPGNTIYF. In DNA form, the CDR3 reads TGTGCCACGCTGGGGACATTTCCTGGAAACACCATATATTTT.

The J gene is TRBJ1-4, the V gene TRBV4-3, with D perhaps matching TRBD1 (6 bases). V dropped 0 bases and J dropped 8 bases, with 13 bases sitting between them. This CDR3 has 15 amino acids. Per the germline V gene, CDR1 is LGHNA and CDR2 is YSLEER. CDR3 DNA: TGCGCCAGCAGCCAAGATAAAGGGGGGAGCGAAAAACTGTTTTTT. Protein sequence: CASSQDKGGSEKLFF.